The clone carrying this T cell receptor beta chain turned up a few times. Antigen: not known. V gave up 5 bases and J gave up 1 base, with 15 bases separating them. The CDR3 consists of 15 residues. CDR1 and CDR2 (germline): LNHDA, SQIVND (reference sequence). This record belongs to a study of cytomegalovirus exposure and HLA in healthy donors. Looking at the study overall: Among around 180 million T cells, an earlier analysis found 90 million to 130 million unique TCR beta sequences.

Donors had nominal health at sampling but likely had unrecorded immune exposures. Primers included in the PCR were 60 Vbeta and 13 Jbeta primers. Only in-frame clones appear in the TCRdb table, and some are missing; sequencing was by immunoSEQ multiplex PCR. The table has approximately 130,000 clones, 65% to 85% seen once. Study-level findings and limits: TCR association rates varied by HLA locus in a later analysis, with DRB1 highest and HLA-C lowest.

Material: PBMCs. This receptor was obtained from a woman aged 40-49 years in good health and CMV-seronegative. The chain is built from TRBV19 and TRBJ2-7; tentative D call: TRBD1 (6 bases). The DNA of the CDR3 is TGTGCCAGTAGTGTGGCTTGGGACACGTCCTACGAGCAGTACTTC. Translating gives CASSVAWDTSYEQYF.